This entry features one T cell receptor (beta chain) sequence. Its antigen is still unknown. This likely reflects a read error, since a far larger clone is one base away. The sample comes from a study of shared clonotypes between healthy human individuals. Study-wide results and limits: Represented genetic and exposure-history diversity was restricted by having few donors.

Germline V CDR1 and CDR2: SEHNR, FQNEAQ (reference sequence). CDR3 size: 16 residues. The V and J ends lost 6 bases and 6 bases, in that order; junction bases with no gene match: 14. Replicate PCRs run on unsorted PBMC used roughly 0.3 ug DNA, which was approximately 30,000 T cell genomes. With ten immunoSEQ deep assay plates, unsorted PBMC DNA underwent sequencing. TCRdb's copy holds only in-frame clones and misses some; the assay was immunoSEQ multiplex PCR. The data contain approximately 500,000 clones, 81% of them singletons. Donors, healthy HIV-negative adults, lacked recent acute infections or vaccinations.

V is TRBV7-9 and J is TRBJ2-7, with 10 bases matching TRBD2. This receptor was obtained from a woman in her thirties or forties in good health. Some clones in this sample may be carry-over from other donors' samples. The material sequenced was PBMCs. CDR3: CASSRPGTSESTEQYF. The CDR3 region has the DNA TGTGCCAGCAGTCGTCCCGGGACTAGCGAGAGTACCGAGCAGTACTTC. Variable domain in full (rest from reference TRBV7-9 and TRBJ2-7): DTGVSQNPRHKITKRGQNVTFRCDPISEHNRLYWYRQTLGQGPEFLTYFQNEAQLEKSRLLSDRFSAERPKGSFSTLEIQRTEQGDSAMYLCASSRPGTSESTEQYFGPGTRLTVT.